The 20 T cell receptor beta chains below all came from one sample that was sequenced in a study of molecular identifiers for immune sequencing clone quantification. TCRdb fed the PCR reads into MiXCR, producing one record per CDR3 protein. In the table there are about 97,000 distinct CDR3 sequences, roughly a quarter of which are singletons. The source material was naive CD8+ T cells from blood, with Jurkat cell RNA spiked in. Specified subset: FACS-sorted CD8+CD4-CCR7+CD45RA+ naive T cells. The receptors stem from a human donor in good health. Some libraries in this study had Jurkat cell RNA spiked in.

A few counts support this clonotype. The chain employs TRBV12-3 or TRBV12-4 and TRBJ1-5; perhaps TRBD1 as D (6 bases). The CDR3 is 15 residues long. V was cut by 3 bases and J by 0 bases, with 9 bases left in between. Here the CDR3 DNA reads TGTGCCAGCAGTTTGGCAGGGGATAGCAATCAGCCCCAGCATTTT. Translation: CASSLAGDSNQPQHF.

Comments on this clonotype: A read error may be the cause here, since a much bigger clone is one base away. The chain recombines TRBV6-6 with TRBJ2-7, with D perhaps TRBD1 (5 bases). V was clipped by 7 bases and J by 3 bases, with 16 bases between them. In germline, CDR1 is MNHNY, CDR2 SVGAGI (reference sequence). The length of the CDR3 is 14 residues. CDR3 residues: CASTFPDKDYEQYF. The DNA of the CDR3 is TGTGCCAGCACTTTCCCGGACAAGGACTACGAGCAGTACTTC.

The chain couples TRBV2 to TRBJ2-5; the D is unclear. The CDR3 length is 14 residues. Germline values: CDR1 SNHLY, CDR2 FYNNEI. Deletions cut 4 bases from V and 0 bases from J, with 9 bases between. The CDR3 sequence: CASSGGNNQETQYF. For the CDR3, the DNA is TGTGCCAGCAGTGGTGGCAACAACCAAGAGACCCAGTACTTC.

About this clonotype itself: With a much larger clone just one base away, this may be a read error. The rearrangement links TRBV7-2 to TRBJ1-5; 7 bases agree with TRBD1. The CDR3 covers 15 residues. V lost 5 bases to trimming and J lost 5 bases; unmatched junction nucleotides: 9. Germline loops: CDR1 SGHTA, CDR2 FQGNSA. The DNA for the CDR3 is TGTGCCAGCAGCCAAAGACAGGGAAGCGATCAGCCCCAGCATTTT. This translates into CASSQRQGSDQPQHF.

As concerns this clonotype: This may come from a read error, since a much larger clone is one base off. The chain joins TRBV15 to TRBJ1-6, with unresolved D. CDR3 size: 13 residues. Germline assignment: CDR1 LNHNV and CDR2 YYDKDF (reference sequence). The CDR3 reads CATSRISDSLLHF. The CDR3 coding sequence is TGTGCCACCAGCAGAATCAGTGATTCACTCCTCCACTTT.

A note on this clonotype: This sequence may be a read error, since a much larger clone differs from it by one base. The rearrangement links TRBV6-6 to TRBJ2-1, with a weak D call TRBD2 (5 bases). Germline loops: CDR1 MNHNY, CDR2 SVGAGI (reference sequence). The length of the CDR3 is 18 residues. The DNA for the CDR3 is TGTGCCAGCAGTTACCTCCCCAGACTGGAGTCGGGGTACAATGAGAAGTTCTTC. It codes for CASSYLPRLESGYNEKFF.

Concerning this clonotype: A much larger clone differs from this one at a single base, so this may be a read error. Since no conserved phenylalanine or tryptophan closes the CDR3, a read error is the likely cause. The chain uses TRBV7-9 and TRBJ1-5; no definite D call. The CDR3 contains 16 residues. V lost 1 base, J lost 2 bases, and 12 bases lay in between. Germline assignment: CDR1 SEHNR and CDR2 FQNEAQ (reference sequence). CDR3 loop: CASSLVDGVGNQPQHV. The CDR3 coding sequence is TGTGCCAGCAGCTTAGTGGACGGGGTTGGCAATCAGCCCCAGCATGTT.

The chain recombines TRBV7-6 with TRBJ2-1; 8 bases are a match to TRBD2. The CDR3 consists of 15 residues. CDR1 and CDR2 (germline): SGHVS, FNYEAQ. V lost 1 base, J lost 9 bases, and 8 bases stayed unmatched. CDR3 residues: CASSLVFTSGGEQFF. The DNA for the CDR3 is TGTGCCAGCAGCTTAGTTTTCACTAGCGGAGGTGAGCAGTTCTTC.

This clonotype was observed many times. The J gene is TRBJ2-3, the V gene TRBV5-1; 13 bases match TRBD2. This CDR3 has 16 residues. Germline loops: CDR1 SGHRS, CDR2 YFSETQ. V was pared by 4 bases and J by 2 bases, with 4 bases of the junction left unmatched. The CDR3 bases are TGCGCCAGCAGCCCGGGACTAGCGGGATTCACAGATACGCAGTATTTT. This encodes CASSPGLAGFTDTQYF.

The V call is TRBV27, the J call TRBJ1-4; D remains ambiguous. The germline V gene encodes CDR1 MNHEY and CDR2 SMNVEV (reference sequence). V was clipped by 5 bases and J by 0 bases, with 19 bases between them. The CDR3 spans 18 residues. CDR3 DNA: TGTGCCAGCAGTGTACTGACCGTGGGCCATGCAACTAATGAAAAACTGTTTTTT. It is translated as CASSVLTVGHATNEKLFF.

Only a few counts were recorded for this clonotype. The chain is built from TRBV28 and TRBJ2-1; 9 bases are shared with TRBD2. The CDR3 has 15 residues. Germline V gene lookup returns CDR1 MDHEN and CDR2 SYDVKM. With V trimmed by 2 bases and J by 4 bases, 3 bases remained unmatched. The CDR3 DNA sequence: TGTGCCAGCAGTTTACTTCTAGCGGGGTACAATGAGCAGTTCTTC. Translating it yields CASSLLLAGYNEQFF.

This clonotype showed up just a few times. V is TRBV9 and J is TRBJ2-7; D is unclear. Germline V CDR1 and CDR2: SGDLS, YYNGEE. CDR3 length equals 13 residues. V lost 3 bases, J lost 0 bases, and 7 bases lay in between. The CDR3 reads CASSAWPSYEQYF. Here the CDR3 DNA reads TGTGCCAGCAGCGCCTGGCCCTCCTACGAGCAGTACTTC.

On this clonotype itself: This may arise from a read error, as a much more abundant clone is one base away. The CDR3 reads CAISDRAENYEQYF. DNA for the CDR3: TGTGCCATCAGTGATCGGGCGGAGAACTACGAGCAGTACTTC. The rearrangement uses TRBV10-3 and TRBJ2-7; D is undetermined. CDR3 length: 14 residues. V lost 3 bases to trimming and J lost 3 bases, with 12 bases between them. In germline, CDR1 is ENHRY, CDR2 SYGVKD.

This clonotype was observed a few times. Given a much more abundant clone one base away, this may be a read error. The CDR3 does not end in the conserved phenylalanine or tryptophan, so this is likely a read error. The chain employs TRBV4-1 and TRBJ1-1, with D hard to call. Trimming left V 7 bases short and J 0 bases short, with 6 bases between. Germline V lookup: CDR1 MGHRA, CDR2 YSYEKL. There are 12 residues in the CDR3. CDR3 protein: CASTSMNTEAFI. CDR3 bases: TGCGCCAGCACCTCTATGAACACTGAAGCTTTCATT.

Note on this clonotype: One base away lies a much larger clone, so this may be a sequencing read error. The chain employs TRBV5-6 and TRBJ2-7; D gene unclear. This CDR3 contains 14 residues. CDR1 is SGHDT, CDR2 YYEEEE, per germline. CDR3 region: CASSLPRSSVEQCF. Here the CDR3 DNA reads TGTGCCAGCAGCTTACCCCGAAGCAGTGTTGAGCAGTGCTTC. The full variable domain, in which reference TRBV5-6 and TRBJ2-7 provide the parts outside the CDR3, is DAGVTQSPTHLIKTRGQQVTLRCSPKSGHDTVSWYQQALGQGPQFIFQYYEEEERQRGNFPDRFSGHQFPNYSSELNVNALLLGDSALYLCASSLPRSSVEQCFGPGTRLTVT.

This chain links TRBV27 with TRBJ2-7; a weak D match, TRBD2 (6 bases). Germline lookup yields CDR1 MNHEY and CDR2 SMNVEV (reference sequence). This CDR3 has 14 residues. Trimming cost V 8 bases and J 3 bases, with 17 bases left between them. CDR3 sequence: CASGLRGLGYEQYF. The DNA of the CDR3 is TGTGCCAGCGGCCTTCGGGGGTTGGGCTACGAGCAGTACTTC.

For this clonotype: A much larger clone sits a single nucleotide away, making a read error possible. The chain employs TRBV3-1 and TRBJ2-3, with 7 bases matching TRBD2. Germline V gene lookup returns CDR1 LGHDT and CDR2 YNNKEL (reference sequence). Losses at the gene ends were 1 base for V and 7 bases for J; bases not matched to a gene: 8. CDR3 length equals 15 residues. CDR3 protein: CASSQGSRELNTQYF. The CDR3 DNA sequence: TGTGCCAGCAGCCAAGGCTCGCGGGAGCTGAATACGCAGTATTTT.

This clonotype was observed many times. The chain carries TRBV12-3 or TRBV12-4 and TRBJ2-7; TRBD1 agrees at 7 bases. The V gene end was trimmed by 4 bases and the J gene end by 5 bases; junction bases not matched to a gene: 8. The CDR3 extends over 14 amino acids. CDR3 bases: TGTGCCAGCAGTTCGACAGGGTTTGTGGACGAGCAGTACTTC. As protein: CASSSTGFVDEQYF.

V usage is TRBV5-4 and J usage is TRBJ1-6, with no clear D. V gave up 2 bases and J gave up 9 bases, with 6 bases separating them. There are 12 residues in the CDR3. Germline CDR1 SGHNT, CDR2 YYREEE (reference sequence). The CDR3 DNA sequence: TGTGCCAGCAGCTTTGGGTCTTCACCCCTCCACTTT. It yields the protein CASSFGSSPLHF.

On this clonotype: This sequence may be a read error, since a much larger clone differs from it by one base. The chain uses TRBV11-2 and TRBJ2-1; possibly TRBD2 for D (6 bases). CDR3 length equals 16 residues. Trimming removed 1 base at V and 8 bases at J, with 18 bases between. CDR1 SGHAT and CDR2 FQNNGV come from the germline V gene. The CDR3 region has the DNA TGTGCCAGCAGCTTAGGGAGAGGGCTAGCGAGGGATGAGCAGTTCTTC. This translates into CASSLGRGLARDEQFF.